The clone carrying this T cell receptor beta chain has more than one count but fewer than ten. Its target is not known. CDR1 SEHNR and CDR2 FQNEAQ come from the germline V gene (reference sequence). This CDR3 comprises 17 residues. V was clipped by 3 bases and J by 0 bases; unmatched bases: 6. With molecular barcodes, quantitative 5'-RACE was used to make the TCR beta libraries. MiXCR was run by TCRdb on the 5' RACE reads, yielding one entry per CDR3 protein. The table shows around 140,000 distinct CDR3 sequences, with 17% occurring only once. These data come from a study of CD8 T cells in ankylosing spondylitis. Study-level results: Seemingly characteristic of ankylosing spondylitis blood was a TCR beta motif consisting of eight highly homologous variants. Some motif variants were previously reported in reactive arthritis synovial fluid and blood.

This TCR was sampled from a male donor with ankylosing spondylitis. The chain carries TRBV7-9 and TRBJ2-4; 9 nucleotides agree with TRBD1. Sequencing was carried out using blood, either unsorted or a sorted T cell fraction (not recorded which). This CDR3 is CASSLTQGALAKNIQYF. In DNA form, the CDR3 reads TGTGCCAGCAGCTTGACACAGGGGGCTCTAGCCAAAAACATTCAGTACTTC.